Shown below are 29 T cell receptor beta chains from a single sample sequenced in a study of T cell responses to AZD1222 COVID-19 vaccine. Sequencing was performed with immunoSEQ multiplex PCR; in TCRdb, only in-frame clones are kept and a portion is missing. The sample contains about 99,000 clones, 70% to 90% of which appear only once. The specimen was peripheral blood, collected on day 0 of AZD1222 vaccination. The receptor source for this set is an adult in good health.

This clone was counted a few times. The genes are TRBV6-2 or TRBV6-3 and TRBJ2-7; 13 bases match TRBD2. CDR3 length equals 15 residues. V dropped 3 bases and J dropped 7; count of bases not matched to a gene: 6. CDR1 MNHEY and CDR2 SVGEGT come from the germline V gene. The CDR3 sequence: CASSYYPGLAGEQYV. As DNA, the CDR3 is TGTGCCAGCAGTTATTACCCGGGACTAGCGGGGGAGCAGTACGTC.

The chain is built from TRBV6-1 and TRBJ1-6; no clear D gene. This CDR3 is 13 amino acids long. The ends were cut back, 8 bases at V and 2 bases at J, with 7 bases in the middle. CDR1 and CDR2 from the germline V gene are MNHNS and SASEGT. The CDR3 spells CASGWAYNSPLHF. The CDR3 nucleotides read TGTGCCAGCGGGTGGGCCTATAATTCACCCCTCCACTTT.

V is TRBV7-6 and J is TRBJ2-1; perhaps D is TRBD1 or TRBD2 (5 bases each). The CDR3 runs to 17 residues. The V and J ends lost 4 bases and 1 base respectively, with 17 bases between them. Germline V gene data show CDR1 as SGHVS and CDR2 as FNYEAQ. Here the CDR3 DNA reads TGTGCCAGCAGCTCGTCGATGGGGCGGGCGTCCTACAATGAGCAGTTCTTC. Translating gives CASSSSMGRASYNEQFF.

The V call is TRBV27, the J call TRBJ2-6; D is undetermined. Germline V gives CDR1 MNHEY, CDR2 SMNVEV (reference sequence). The V gene lost 2 bases and the J gene lost 0 bases, with 11 bases spanning the gap. This CDR3 contains 17 residues. The CDR3 DNA reads as TGTGCCAGCAGTTTAGAGCGTAGGAGCTCTGGGGCCAACGTCCTGACTTTC. This sequence encodes CASSLERRSSGANVLTF. The variable domain in full, completed from reference TRBV27 and TRBJ2-6, reads EAQVTQNPRYLITVTGKKLTVTCSQNMNHEYMSWYRQDPGLGLRQIYYSMNVEVTDKGDVPEGYKVSRKEKRNFPLILESPSPNQTSLYFCASSLERRSSGANVLTFGAGSRLTVL.

This chain links TRBV5-1 with TRBJ2-7; 7 bases fit TRBD2. V lost 3 bases, J lost 1 base, and 7 bases stayed unmatched. The CDR3 loop spans 15 amino acids. In germline, CDR1 is SGHRS, CDR2 YFSETQ. DNA for the CDR3: TGCGCCAGCAGCTCAACCGGGACTAAATCCTACGAGCAGTACTTC. This translates into CASSSTGTKSYEQYF.

In this sample, this clone turned up a few times. Other DNA sequences in the same sample also yield this CDR3. The chain combines TRBV7-2 with TRBJ1-5; no reliable D call. V gave up 1 base and J gave up 0 bases, with 7 bases separating them. The germline CDR1 and CDR2 sequences are SGHTA and FQGNSA. This CDR3 region has 15 residues. The CDR3 bases are TGTGCCAGCAGCTTAGACAGTTATAGCAATCAGCCCCAGCATTTT. Translated, it gives CASSLDSYSNQPQHF.

CDR3: CASSPVGGGTNTGELFF. CDR3 DNA: TGTGCCAGCTCACCGGTCGGTGGGGGTACGAACACCGGGGAGCTGTTTTTT. V gene TRBV18 combines with J gene TRBJ2-2; D is tentatively TRBD1 or TRBD2 (5 bases each). The CDR3 covers 17 residues. Trimming shortened V by 3 bases and J by 0 bases, and 14 bases separated the two germline ends. Germline V gene sequence: CDR1 KGHSH, CDR2 LQKENI.

This clone has a single count. The V gene is TRBV5-5, the J gene TRBJ1-1; tentatively, D is TRBD1 (6 bases). This CDR3 region has 13 residues. The ends were cut back, 2 bases at V and 2 bases at J, with 7 bases in the middle. The germline CDR1 and CDR2 sequences are SGHKS and YYEKEE (reference sequence). The CDR3 loop is CASSLQGNTEAFF. The CDR3 DNA reads TGTGCCAGCAGCTTACAGGGAAACACTGAAGCTTTCTTT.

The genes are TRBV3-1 (or the pseudogene TRBV3-2) and TRBJ2-3, with D possibly matching TRBD2 (5 bases). The CDR3 consists of 18 residues. From germline, CDR1 is LGHDT and CDR2 YNNKEL (reference sequence). With 4 bases removed from V and 2 bases from J, the gap between germline ends came to 22 bases. The CDR3 sequence: CASSPTVGAGNPTDTQYF. CDR3 sequence (DNA): TGTGCCAGCAGCCCCACGGTGGGAGCTGGAAACCCCACAGATACGCAGTATTTT.

The V gene is TRBV20-1, the J gene TRBJ1-2; D is possibly TRBD1 (6 bases). Germline assignment: CDR1 DFQATT and CDR2 SNEGSKA (reference sequence). Trimming pared 3 bases from V and 1 base from J, leaving 18 bases between. The CDR3 extends over 16 amino acids. The DNA for the CDR3 is TGCAGTGCTAGTGGGGCCGGGGGCGAGATTAACTATGGCTACACCTTC. Protein sequence: CSASGAGGEINYGYTF.

The rearrangement joins TRBV7-9 to TRBJ2-6; no clear D gene. The CDR3 length is 14 residues. Germline CDR1 is SEHNR and CDR2 is FQNEAQ (reference sequence). Deletions cut 2 bases from V and 2 bases from J, with 4 bases between. The CDR3 region is CASSLLAGANVLTF. CDR3 sequence (DNA): TGTGCCAGCAGCTTATTGGCTGGGGCCAACGTCCTGACTTTC.

V is TRBV6-2 or TRBV6-3 and J is TRBJ2-1, with unresolved D. CDR1 MNHEY and CDR2 SVGEGT come from the germline V gene. The V end was cut by 5 bases, the J end by 9 bases, with 8 bases between. This CDR3 is 11 amino acids long. The CDR3 is CASSQSSEQFF. The CDR3 DNA reads TGTGCCAGCAGTCAAAGTAGTGAGCAGTTCTTC.

This chain uses TRBV7-2 with TRBJ1-3; TRBD1 aligns across 9 bases. Germline CDR1 and CDR2: SGHTA and FQGNSA. V dropped 3 bases and J dropped 0; count of bases not matched to a gene: 3. The CDR3 has 16 amino acids. DNA of the CDR3: TGTGCCAGCAGCTTGAGGGGACAGGGCTCTGGAAACACCATATATTTT. Translating gives CASSLRGQGSGNTIYF.

This sequence joins TRBV5-1 and TRBJ1-6; D might be TRBD1 (6 bases). Trimming stripped 0 bases from V and 9 bases from J, with 13 bases between. The CDR3 totals 15 residues. Looked up from germline, CDR1 is SGHRS and CDR2 is YFSETQ. The CDR3 DNA reads as TGCGCCAGCAGCTTGGAGGTTGCAGGGGCTTCACCCCTCCACTTT. Protein: CASSLEVAGASPLHF.

V gene TRBV7-2 combines with J gene TRBJ1-5; weak D call: TRBD1 (5 bases). V was cut by 5 bases and J by 1 base, with 18 bases left in between. CDR1 is SGHTA, CDR2 FQGNSA, per germline. This CDR3 contains 17 residues. The CDR3 nucleotides read TGTGCCAGCAGCGCCCTCGCGGGGGGAGGGAGCAATCAGCCCCAGCATTTT. The encoded protein is CASSALAGGGSNQPQHF.

The rearrangement links TRBV9 to TRBJ1-2; D gene unclear. V shed 6 bases and J shed 2 bases, with 2 bases lying between them. CDR1 and CDR2 (germline): SGDLS, YYNGEE. This CDR3 is built from 10 residues. CDR3 sequence (DNA): TGTGCCAGCAAAAACTATGGCTACACCTTC. Protein: CASKNYGYTF.

This chain joins TRBV7-9 and TRBJ2-5; no clear D. From germline, CDR1 is SEHNR and CDR2 FQNEAQ (reference sequence). V was trimmed by 4 bases and J by 1 base, leaving 10 bases between them. This CDR3 is 14 amino acids long. The CDR3 here is CASSSLVGQETQYF. The CDR3 nucleotides are TGTGCCAGCAGCTCCCTGGTCGGCCAAGAGACCCAGTACTTC.

In its sample, this clone was seen once. The chain combines TRBV6-5 with TRBJ2-2; 10 positions agree with TRBD1. This CDR3 region has 16 residues. From germline, CDR1 is MNHEY and CDR2 SVGAGI. The V and J ends lost 2 bases and 4 bases, in that order; junction bases with no gene match: 4. The CDR3 DNA reads TGTGCCAGCAGTTACGCGGGACAGGGGATCACCGGGGAGCTGTTTTTT. This gives the protein CASSYAGQGITGELFF.

The V and J genes are TRBV7-3 and TRBJ2-3, with 8 bases fitting TRBD2. The V and J ends lost 5 bases and 2 bases, in that order; junction bases with no gene match: 6. CDR1 SGHTA and CDR2 FQGTGA come from the germline V gene. The CDR3 contains 15 residues. For the CDR3, the DNA is TGTGCCAGCAGCCCCCTTAGCGGGGCCACAGATACGCAGTATTTT. This sequence encodes CASSPLSGATDTQYF.

As regards this clone: The junction and the germline gene differ at one end; a read error may be behind it. In the same sample, other DNA sequences code for this CDR3. The CDR3 is CASSLGAGELFF. CDR3 nucleotides: TGTGCCAGCAGCTTGGGGGCCGGGGAGCTGTTTTTT. The genes are TRBV5-1 and TRBJ2-2; the D call may be TRBD1 or TRBD2 (5 bases each). The CDR3 is 12 amino acids. The germline gives CDR1 SGHRS, CDR2 YFSETQ.

The chain combines TRBV6-4 with TRBJ1-6; D not certain. The germline V gene encodes CDR1 MRHNA and CDR2 SNTAGT. V was cut by 3 bases and J by 7 bases, with 7 bases left in between. CDR3 length: 13 residues. CDR3: CASSEDKNSPLHF. The DNA of the CDR3 is TGTGCCAGCAGTGAAGACAAAAATTCACCCCTCCACTTT.

The V call is TRBV10-3, the J call TRBJ2-1; TRBD2 might be the D (5 bases). V was cut by 9 bases and J by 7 bases, with 13 bases left in between. The CDR3 length is 12 residues. Germline CDR1 reads ENHRY; CDR2 reads SYGVKD. The CDR3 reads CAIAPGGNEQFF. CDR3 bases: TGTGCCATTGCGCCCGGCGGGAATGAGCAGTTCTTC.

This sequence joins TRBV27 and TRBJ1-5, with 8 bases identical to TRBD1. CDR3 size: 16 residues. The germline V gene encodes CDR1 MNHEY and CDR2 SMNVEV (reference sequence). Trimming at V came to 5 bases and at J to 3 bases, leaving 9 bases not matched to a gene. The CDR3: CASSDKTGADNQPQHF. CDR3 sequence (DNA): TGTGCCAGCAGTGATAAGACAGGGGCTGACAATCAGCCCCAGCATTTT.

The DNA of the CDR3 is TGTGCCAGCAGTTATGACAGGGTCCAAGGCTACACCTTC. As protein: CASSYDRVQGYTF. The chain uses TRBV6-2 or TRBV6-3 and TRBJ1-2; 7 nucleotides agree with TRBD1. CDR3 length equals 13 residues. With 3 bases clipped from V and 8 bases from J, the junction kept 6 bases outside the gene matches. Germline CDR1 reads MNHEY; CDR2 reads SVGEGT.

This clone has only one observation. The chain links TRBV7-2 to TRBJ1-2; D uncertain. From germline, CDR1 is SGHTA and CDR2 FQGNSA. The CDR3 loop spans 13 amino acids. Trimming shortened V by 8 bases and J by 2 bases, and 12 bases separated the two germline ends. CDR3 amino acids: CASRRDGNYGYTF. CDR3 in DNA: TGTGCCAGCCGCAGAGACGGAAACTATGGCTACACCTTC.

The rearrangement uses TRBV9 and TRBJ1-2, with 7 bases aligning to TRBD1. Germline trimming cut 7 bases from V and 5 bases from J; bases unmatched to any gene: 5. The CDR3 consists of 12 residues. Per germline, CDR1 SGDLS and CDR2 YYNGEE. CDR3 amino acids: CASGQVLYGYTF. DNA of the CDR3: TGTGCCAGCGGACAGGTTCTTTATGGCTACACCTTC.

V is TRBV6-1 and J is TRBJ2-7; no clear D gene. Trimming removed 2 bases from V and 0 bases from J, with 8 bases in between. Looked up from germline, CDR1 is MNHNS and CDR2 is SASEGT. This CDR3 spans 14 amino acids. This CDR3 is CASSEMWNSYEQYV. The CDR3 DNA sequence: TGTGCCAGCAGTGAAATGTGGAACTCCTACGAGCAGTACGTC.

The chain recombines TRBV18 with TRBJ1-5; D remains unclear. The V gene lost 3 bases and the J gene lost 7 bases, with 13 bases spanning the gap. Germline lookup yields CDR1 KGHSH and CDR2 LQKENI. This CDR3 comprises 14 residues. The CDR3 protein is CASSPREGAQPQHF. In DNA, the CDR3 is TGTGCCAGCTCACCTCGTGAGGGCGCACAGCCCCAGCATTTT.

This chain uses TRBV19 with TRBJ1-5; no definite D call. The germline V and J ends were trimmed by 6 bases and 0 bases, with 9 bases remaining between them. Germline CDR1 reads LNHDA; CDR2 reads SQIVND (reference sequence). This CDR3 is built from 14 residues. CDR3 region: CASSRKDSNQPQHF. The CDR3 nucleotides read TGTGCCAGTAGCAGAAAAGATAGCAATCAGCCCCAGCATTTT.